The present T cell receptor beta chain was sequenced within a study of breast tumors, draining lymph nodes, adjacent tissues listed by TCRdb under 2016. Notes on the research overall: In breast cancer patients, the study compared the TCR beta repertoires of tumor, adjacent nontumor tissue and axillary lymph nodes. In human breast cancer, the study set out to evaluate how tumor, surrounding tissue and draining lymph node repertoires relate to one another and whether T cells may move between these sites.

Study-wide findings and limitations: Tumor T-cell repertoires showed less diversity than lymph node repertoires and more diversity than nontumor tissue repertoires, and tumor T-cell repertoires showed preferential V and J gene usage. A scenario in which most tumor T cells derive from the lymph node and then expand within tumor tissue was judged to be consistent with the data. Tumor and nontumor tissue repertoires were significantly more similar in luminal-like than in basal-like breast cancer. The conclusion that tumor T cells originate in lymph nodes was presented as consistent with a hypothesis rather than as directly demonstrated.

This clonotype was detected many times. What antigen it recognizes has not been identified. Base qualities are missing; no much larger clone stands one base away. Lymph node samples were obtained from the axillary draining lymph nodes of breast cancer patients. Unmatched junction bases come to 6, with V trimmed by 5 bases and J by 4 bases. The germline V gene specifies SQVTM as CDR1 and ANQGSEA as CDR2. The CDR3 goes from the cysteine to the phenylalanine over 13 residues. CDR3 DNA only is kept here, 39 bases in frame from base 1. The sample was run on an Illumina HiSeq 2000. Multiplex PCR amplification was used to build the TCR beta chain libraries. High-throughput sequencing was used to analyze the amplified TCR beta chain products. The public reads were run again by TCRdb, first through fastp at Q25 and then through MiXCR, and only productive beta chains were kept. CDR3 protein duplicates are merged, each entry listing the most common genes and DNA. The sample has around 140,000 distinct CDR3 sequences on record, about 31% of them singletons. Of the sample, about 2.5% falls within the top ten clones.

The sample taken for sequencing was axillary lymph node tissue. The sequence derives from a female donor with breast cancer. Some clones in this sample may be carry-over from other donors' samples. The chain was built from TRBV29-1 and TRBJ1-2; 8 middle bases align to TRBD1. The CDR3 reads as follows: CSVSLTGAYGYTF. The sequence in DNA is TGCAGCGTTTCTTTGACAGGGGCCTATGGCTACACCTTC.